This T cell receptor beta chain was sequenced for a study of OX40 agonist ivuxolimab in advanced cancers. The CDR3 covers 15 residues. Germline CDR1 and CDR2: MNHEY and SVGAGI. With 10 bases removed from V and 2 bases from J, the gap between germline ends came to 18 bases. The protocol was immunoSEQ multiplex PCR, while the TCRdb copy is restricted to in-frame clones and leaves out a portion. This sample has roughly 79,000 clones, with under 85% found just once. This receptor was obtained from an adult with an advanced solid tumor such as melanoma, head and neck, liver or kidney cancer. The chain carries TRBV6-5 and TRBJ1-5; the D gene is possibly TRBD1 (6 bases). This specimen was CD4+ or CD8+ T cells sorted from blood, taken in a trial of the OX40 agonist ivuxolimab. Here the CDR3 DNA reads TGTGCCACTGCCGGGACACTAAAGGGCAATCAGCCCCAGCATTTT. This sequence encodes CATAGTLKGNQPQHF.